One T cell receptor beta chain is described in this entry. Its cognate antigen has yet to be identified. No much larger clone exists at a distance of one base, and base qualities are not known. These data belong to a study of technical replicates of blood from several donors (dated by TCRdb to the late 2010s). Library preparation was by the immunoSEQ multiplex PCR assay. Entries here come from immuneACCESS through TCRdb and include only in-frame sequences with V and J called. Some clones fail to appear in such tables; in the studies checked, an unresolved V gene covers under half of the shortfall, and the cause of the remainder is unknown. For this sample the table gives roughly 70,000 clones, of which 93% were detected only once. About 0.25% of the sample is held by the ten biggest clonotypes. The CDR3 goes from the cysteine to the phenylalanine over 12 residues. Of the read, only the CDR3 DNA is kept; its 36 bases are in frame from base 1. The junction carries 10 bases between V and J, which are trimmed by 4 bases and 5 bases respectively. The germline V gene (reference sequence) supplies CDR1 SGHNT and CDR2 YYREEE.

The origin of this receptor is a human donor in good health. Material: T cells isolated from PBMCs. Recombination joined TRBV5-4 with TRBJ2-7, with the D gene uncertain. In nucleotide form, the sequence is TGTGCCAGCAGCGTAGAGGCGAACGAGCAGTACTTC. Its protein reads: CASSVEANEQYF. Beyond the CDR3, the reference TRBV5-4 and TRBJ2-7 genes provide the residues; the full variable domain reads: ETGVTQSPTHLIKTRGQQVTLRCSSQSGHNTVSWYQQALGQGPQFIFQYYREEENGRGNFPPRFSGLQFPNYSSELNVNALELDDSALYLCASSVEANEQYFGPGTRLTVT.